This is a list of T cell receptor beta chains from one sample in a study of blood T cells in healthy people across ages. Using its own MiXCR run on the 5' RACE reads, TCRdb lists one record per CDR3 protein. This sample has 1.2 million to 1.5 million distinct CDR3 sequences, with around 55% found just once. The sequenced material came from blood. These receptors all stem from a man between 18 and 29 years old in good health. CDR3s include the opening cysteine and the closing phenylalanine or tryptophan. D genes are given only for firm matches. Clone size is shown for a subset of rows, as once, few, many or a class of expanded clone.

j_call clone_size d_call v_call cdr3_aa cdr3_nt
TRBJ2-7 few - TRBV4-1 CASSQDPGRVTYEQYF TGCGCCAGCAGCCAAGATCCTGGGCGGGTTACCTACGAGCAGTACTTC
TRBJ2-7 - - TRBV7-2 CASSLAWEDSKYF TGTGCCAGCAGCTTAGCGTGGGAGGACAGCAAGTACTTC
TRBJ1-2 - - TRBV20-1 CSAREIRTSNYGYTF TGCAGTGCTAGAGAGATCCGGACCTCTAACTATGGCTACACCTTC
TRBJ2-7 few - TRBV28 CASSPPTGTTYEQYF TGTGCCAGCAGCCCACCCACCGGGACAACCTACGAGCAGTACTTC
TRBJ2-5 - - TRBV15 CATSRDARGETQYF TGTGCCACCAGCAGAGATGCTCGGGGGGAGACCCAGTACTTC
TRBJ2-7 - TRBD1 TRBV9 CASSVPAGTAIYEQYF TGTGCCAGCAGCGTCCCCGCCGGGACAGCTATCTACGAGCAGTACTTC
TRBJ2-7 many TRBD2 TRBV5-5 CASSPGLADYEQYF TGTGCCAGCAGCCCGGGACTAGCGGACTACGAGCAGTACTTC
TRBJ2-7 - TRBD1 TRBV27 CASSIIGTGEHYEQYF TGTGCCAGCAGTATAATAGGGACAGGGGAACACTACGAGCAGTACTTC
TRBJ2-5 - - TRBV4-3 CASSQVLGKETQYF TGCGCCAGCAGCCAAGTGCTAGGGAAAGAGACCCAGTACTTC
TRBJ2-2 - TRBD1 TRBV4-1 CASSQDARDSANTGELFF TGCGCCAGCAGCCAAGATGCCCGGGACAGCGCGAACACCGGGGAGCTGTTTTTT
TRBJ2-3 - - TRBV25-1 CASSASGQGITDTQYF TGTGCCAGCAGTGCGTCGGGGCAGGGGATCACAGATACGCAGTATTTT
TRBJ2-7 - - TRBV7-7 CASSPTIGYEQYF TGTGCCAGCAGCCCCACGATTGGCTACGAGCAGTACTTC
TRBJ1-1 once TRBD1 TRBV7-2 CASSLVASRTGHTEAFF TGTGCCAGCAGCTTAGTCGCTTCCCGGACAGGGCACACTGAAGCTTTCTTT
TRBJ2-3 - TRBD1 TRBV7-6 CASSLIESGTGGKDTQYF TGTGCCAGCAGCCTAATTGAATCCGGGACAGGGGGGAAAGATACGCAGTATTTT
TRBJ2-7 few TRBD2 TRBV20-1 CSANSGSSYEQYF TGCAGTGCTAACAGCGGGAGTTCCTACGAGCAGTACTTC
TRBJ2-1 - - TRBV10-3 CAISESGQRGRIYNEQFF TGTGCCATCAGTGAGTCGGGGCAGCGAGGGAGGATCTACAATGAGCAGTTCTTC
TRBJ2-3 few - TRBV25-1 CASSEYTGLDTQYF TGTGCCAGCAGTGAATACACAGGGTTGGATACGCAGTATTTT